This T cell receptor (beta chain) was identified in a study of cytomegalovirus exposure and HLA in healthy donors (dated by TCRdb to the late 2010s). Regarding the study in general: According to a later analysis, one platform produced both the roughly 120 validation repertoires and the roughly 640 repertoires of the first cohort. The study was designed to test whether signatures of past pathogen exposure could be identified by cataloging public T cell receptors. Along with the roughly 670-subject first cohort, a separate validation cohort of some 130 different subjects was used. To predict cytomegalovirus infection status, the study brought together high-throughput TCR immunosequencing, statistical association of individual TCRs with disease status, and machine learning. Paper-wide results and their limitations: In the study, 150 to 200 TCR beta chains were listed as associated with cytomegalovirus. A later analysis had no HLA typing for the validation cohort, so co-occurrence there was scored across all 130 or so repertoires. The classifier was reported to diagnose cytomegalovirus status with high specificity and sensitivity in both the original cohort and the validation cohort. A later analysis found that TCRs clustered in the first cohort also tended to co-occur in the 95 to 150 validation repertoires, with more than 90% of cluster scores above 0. Most TCR sequences were observed very rarely across donors, whereas some public TCRs were present in many individuals. The authors suggested that the approach could potentially be extended to other disease states and immunological phenotypes. Three of the identified cytomegalovirus-associated TCR beta chains were confirmed in vitro to be specific for cytomegalovirus antigens.

Receptor amplification or capture employed the immunoSEQ multiplex PCR assay. Concerning the study's data processing: A statistical classification framework was built for diagnosing cytomegalovirus status from the catalog of TCR beta chain sequences. TCRdb took over this immuneACCESS table, retaining in-frame rearrangements with V and J assigned. Such tables are incomplete; in checked studies, under half of the missing clones stem from an unresolved V gene, and the remainder is unexplained. V, J and clone size are those of that table, while D and trimming were read from the DNA. For this sample there are some 77,000 clones; 94% appear just once. Of the sample, 1.4% falls within the top ten clones. Cut back by 4 bases and 0 bases, the V and J ends lie 14 bases apart. From cysteine to phenylalanine, the CDR3 is 16 amino acids long. Solely the CDR3 DNA is kept, with 48 bases framed from the first base. The CDR1 and CDR2 encoded by the germline V gene are SGHRS and YFSETQ.

Comment on this clone: Its antigen specificity is not known. Base qualities were left out, and no much larger clone turns up one base away.

The donors belonged to the validation cohort of around 110 subjects, which was separate from the roughly 700-subject first cohort. The sample was PBMCs. The chain is assembled from TRBV5-1 and TRBJ1-3; the D gene is perhaps TRBD1, on 5 matching bases. The TCR sequence derives from a man aged 18-30 years in good health and CMV-seropositive. The CDR3 region reads CASSPGVKGSGNTIYF. The base sequence is TGCGCCAGCAGCCCGGGGGTAAAGGGCTCTGGAAACACCATATATTTT.